Presented here are 15 T cell receptor beta chains from one specimen sequenced in a study of vaccination and CD4 T cells after COVID-19. No antigen is known for these receptors. Oncomine TCR Beta short-read sequencing was applied to DNA from cultured CD4+ T cells. One entry per CDR3 protein results from TCRdb running MiXCR on the PCR reads. The table records more than 9,000 distinct CDR3 sequences, over 30% of them present only once. Treatment specified: roughly 10-day PBMC culture with coronavirus spike peptide pools or control peptides (ViraFEST assay). What was sequenced was cultured CD4+ T cells from blood. The receptor set was obtained from a human donor with COVID-19.

The chain has TRBV6-5 and TRBJ1-2; D is ambiguous. Trimming took 4 bases from V and 5 from J, leaving 5 bases between them. This CDR3 region has 11 residues. CDR1 and CDR2 from the germline V gene are MNHEY and SVGAGI. The CDR3 bases are TGTGCCAGCAGTTCAATTTATGGCTACACCTTC. Its translation is CASSSIYGYTF.

The gene calls are TRBV4-1 and TRBJ1-6; perhaps TRBD1 as D (6 bases). The length of the CDR3 is 12 residues. V lost 4 bases to trimming and J lost 11 bases, with 9 bases between them. Germline V gene data show CDR1 as MGHRA and CDR2 as YSYEKL. The CDR3 protein is CASSRTGTPLHF. CDR3 DNA sequence: TGCGCCAGCAGCCGCACAGGGACACCCCTCCACTTT.

Only a few counts were recorded for this clonotype. The chain couples TRBV6-1 to TRBJ1-3, with 12 positions matching TRBD1. V gave up 7 bases and J gave up 4 bases; unmatched junction bases: 8. CDR3 size: 16 residues. Germline V gene data show CDR1 as MNHNS and CDR2 as SASEGT. In DNA, the CDR3 is TGTGCCAGCACCCTGACCGGGACAGGGGGCGGAAACACCATATATTTT. Protein: CASTLTGTGGGNTIYF.

The V and J genes are TRBV20-1 and TRBJ1-4; maybe TRBD1 (6 bases). Germline V gene lookup returns CDR1 DFQATT and CDR2 SNEGSKA (reference sequence). V was shortened by 3 bases and J by 8 bases, with 13 bases between the two germline ends. The CDR3 loop spans 13 amino acids. This CDR3 reads CSASLTGREKLFF. CDR3 coding DNA: TGCAGTGCTAGCCTAACAGGGAGAGAAAAACTGTTTTTT.

The genes are TRBV27 and TRBJ2-7; 12 bases are shared with TRBD2. The CDR3 is 15 residues long. V lost 7 bases to trimming and J lost 6 bases; unmatched junction nucleotides: 10. The germline CDR1 and CDR2 sequences are MNHEY and SMNVEV (reference sequence). CDR3 nucleotide sequence: TGTGCCAGCATCTCTAGCGGGGGGGCCTGGGGCGAGCAGTACTTC. Its translation: CASISSGGAWGEQYF.

The rearrangement links TRBV7-2 to TRBJ2-1; TRBD2 matches 7 bases. The CDR3 has 14 amino acids. V dropped 2 bases and J dropped 5; count of bases not matched to a gene: 3. The germline V gene has CDR1 SGHTA and CDR2 FQGNSA. The CDR3 region is CASSLIGGDNEQFF. The CDR3, as DNA: TGTGCCAGCAGCTTAATTGGGGGGGACAATGAGCAGTTCTTC.

The sample holds a few counts of this clonotype. This chain uses TRBV30 with TRBJ1-6; a possible D gene is TRBD1 (5 bases). Looked up from germline, CDR1 is GTSNPN and CDR2 is SVGIG (reference sequence). The ends were cut back, 0 bases at V and 5 bases at J, with 8 bases in the middle. This CDR3 comprises 14 residues. The CDR3 coding sequence is TGTGCCTGGAGTGTGGGGCAGGATAATTCACCCCTCCACTTT. It is translated as CAWSVGQDNSPLHF.

This clonotype appeared a few times. This sequence joins TRBV5-6 and TRBJ1-2; a possible D gene is TRBD1 (5 bases). Germline CDR1 SGHDT, CDR2 YYEEEE. There are 12 residues in the CDR3. Trimming took 4 bases from V and 8 from J, leaving 12 bases between them. The CDR3 here is CASSPGTQGYTF. DNA of the CDR3: TGTGCCAGCAGCCCCGGGACTCAAGGCTACACCTTC.

The chain recombines TRBV11-1 with TRBJ2-7; D not resolved. CDR1 and CDR2 from the germline V gene are SGHAT and FQDESV (reference sequence). The length of the CDR3 is 11 residues. V lost 5 bases to trimming and J lost 3 bases, with 5 bases between them. The CDR3 coding sequence is TGTGCCAGCAGCCCTGACTACGAGCAGTACTTC. It translates to CASSPDYEQYF.

This clonotype showed up just a few times. The chain is built from TRBV2 and TRBJ1-5; weak D call: TRBD1 (5 bases). CDR1 is SNHLY and CDR2 is FYNNEI in the germline V gene. CDR3 length: 14 residues. Deletions cut 4 bases from V and 2 bases from J, with 9 bases between. In DNA form, the CDR3 reads TGTGCCAGCAGTGGGGGGTGGGGCAATCAGCCCCAGCATTTT. Protein sequence: CASSGGWGNQPQHF.

The rearrangement links TRBV19 to TRBJ2-2; D gene unclear. The CDR3 extends over 13 amino acids. The germline V gene has CDR1 LNHDA and CDR2 SQIVND (reference sequence). Between the trimmed V and J ends, which lost 3 bases and 6 bases, there was a span of 8 bases. The CDR3 bases are TGTGCCAGTAGTATGTCGCGCGCCGGGGAGCTGTTTTTT. As protein: CASSMSRAGELFF.

The chain couples TRBV7-9 to TRBJ2-7; 12 bases line up with TRBD2. The V gene's germline CDR1 is SEHNR and CDR2 FQNEAQ (reference sequence). This CDR3 is 16 amino acids long. V lost 3 bases, J lost 2 bases, and 5 bases stayed unmatched. The CDR3 coding sequence is TGTGCCAGCAGCTTCCCGACTAGCGGGGGAACCTACGAGCAGTACTTC. As protein: CASSFPTSGGTYEQYF.

This clonotype turned up a few times. CDR3 DNA sequence: TGTGCCACCAGCAGAGAAGGGACCGTGGAGACCCAGTACTTC. It specifies CATSREGTVETQYF. The chain is built from TRBV15 and TRBJ2-5; D possibly uses TRBD1 or TRBD2 (5 bases each). Germline V gives CDR1 LNHNV, CDR2 YYDKDF (reference sequence). This CDR3 is built from 14 residues. V was shortened by 0 bases and J by 5 bases, with 10 bases between the two germline ends.

This clonotype has a handful of counts. The chain combines TRBV7-2 with TRBJ1-5; D is undetermined. Trimming removed 5 bases at V and 1 base at J, with 6 bases between. Per germline, CDR1 SGHTA and CDR2 FQGNSA. The CDR3 extends over 13 amino acids. The CDR3 DNA reads TGTGCCAGCAGCAAGGAGAGCAATCAGCCCCAGCATTTT. The encoded protein is CASSKESNQPQHF. Using reference TRBV7-2 and TRBJ1-5 for the parts outside the CDR3, the full variable domain is GAGVSQSPSNKVTEKGKDVELRCDPISGHTALYWYRQSLGQGLEFLIYFQGNSAPDKSGLPSDRFSAERTGGSVSTLTIQRTQQEDSAVYLCASSKESNQPQHFGDGTRLSIL.

The chain combines TRBV6-1 with TRBJ2-3; D is tentatively TRBD1 or TRBD2 (6 bases each). The CDR3 spans 15 residues. Per germline, CDR1 MNHNS and CDR2 SASEGT. V was cut by 8 bases and J by 6 bases, with 21 bases left in between. The CDR3 spells CASGSGADRGDTQYF. For the CDR3, the DNA is TGTGCCAGCGGATCGGGGGCGGACCGCGGGGATACGCAGTATTTT.